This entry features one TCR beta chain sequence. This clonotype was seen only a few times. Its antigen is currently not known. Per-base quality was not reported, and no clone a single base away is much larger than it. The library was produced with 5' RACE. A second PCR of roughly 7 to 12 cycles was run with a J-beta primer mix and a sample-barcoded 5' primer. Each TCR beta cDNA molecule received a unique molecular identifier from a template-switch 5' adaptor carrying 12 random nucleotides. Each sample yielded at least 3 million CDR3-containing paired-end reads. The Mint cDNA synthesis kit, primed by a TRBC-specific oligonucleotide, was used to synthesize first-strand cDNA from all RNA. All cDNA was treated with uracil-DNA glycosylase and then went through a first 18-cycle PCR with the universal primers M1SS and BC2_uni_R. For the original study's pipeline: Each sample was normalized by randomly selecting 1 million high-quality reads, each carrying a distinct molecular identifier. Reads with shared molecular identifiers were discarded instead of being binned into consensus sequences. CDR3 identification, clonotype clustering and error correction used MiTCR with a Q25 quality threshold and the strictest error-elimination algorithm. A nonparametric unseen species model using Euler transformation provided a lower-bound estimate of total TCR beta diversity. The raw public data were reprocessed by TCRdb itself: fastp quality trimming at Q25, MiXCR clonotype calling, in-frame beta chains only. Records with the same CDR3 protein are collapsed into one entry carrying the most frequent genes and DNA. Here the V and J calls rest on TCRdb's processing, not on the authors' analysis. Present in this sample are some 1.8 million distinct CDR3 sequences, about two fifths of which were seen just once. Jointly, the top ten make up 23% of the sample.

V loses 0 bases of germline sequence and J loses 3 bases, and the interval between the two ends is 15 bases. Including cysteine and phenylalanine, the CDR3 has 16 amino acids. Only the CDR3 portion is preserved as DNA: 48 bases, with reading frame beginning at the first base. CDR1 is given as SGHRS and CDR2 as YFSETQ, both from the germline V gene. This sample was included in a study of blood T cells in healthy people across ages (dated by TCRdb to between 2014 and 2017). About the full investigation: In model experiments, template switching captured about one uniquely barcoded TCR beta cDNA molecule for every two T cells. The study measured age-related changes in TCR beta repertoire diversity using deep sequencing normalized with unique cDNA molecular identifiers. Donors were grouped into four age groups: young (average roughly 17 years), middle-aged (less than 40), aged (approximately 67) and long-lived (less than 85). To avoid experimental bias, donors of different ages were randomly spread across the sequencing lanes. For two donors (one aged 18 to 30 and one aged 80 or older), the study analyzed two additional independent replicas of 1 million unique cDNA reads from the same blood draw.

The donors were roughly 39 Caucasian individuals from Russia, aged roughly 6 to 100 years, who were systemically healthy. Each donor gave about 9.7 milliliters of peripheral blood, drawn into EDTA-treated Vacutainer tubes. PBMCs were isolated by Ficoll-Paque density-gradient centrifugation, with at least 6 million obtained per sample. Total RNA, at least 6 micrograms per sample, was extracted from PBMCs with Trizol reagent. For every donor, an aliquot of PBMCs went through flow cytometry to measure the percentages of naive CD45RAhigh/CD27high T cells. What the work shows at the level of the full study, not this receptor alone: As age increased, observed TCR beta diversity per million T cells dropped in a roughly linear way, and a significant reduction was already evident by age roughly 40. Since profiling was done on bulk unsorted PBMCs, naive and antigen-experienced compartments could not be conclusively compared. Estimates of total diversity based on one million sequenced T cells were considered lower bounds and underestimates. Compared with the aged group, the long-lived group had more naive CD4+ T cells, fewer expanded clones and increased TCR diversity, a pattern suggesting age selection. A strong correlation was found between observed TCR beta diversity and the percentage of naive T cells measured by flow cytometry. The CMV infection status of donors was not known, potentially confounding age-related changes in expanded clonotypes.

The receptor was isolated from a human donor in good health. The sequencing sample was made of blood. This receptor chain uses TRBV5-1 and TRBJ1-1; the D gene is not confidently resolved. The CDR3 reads CASSLAGVSGYTEAFF. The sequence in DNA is TGCGCCAGCAGCTTGGCCGGGGTTTCTGGGTACACTGAAGCTTTCTTT.